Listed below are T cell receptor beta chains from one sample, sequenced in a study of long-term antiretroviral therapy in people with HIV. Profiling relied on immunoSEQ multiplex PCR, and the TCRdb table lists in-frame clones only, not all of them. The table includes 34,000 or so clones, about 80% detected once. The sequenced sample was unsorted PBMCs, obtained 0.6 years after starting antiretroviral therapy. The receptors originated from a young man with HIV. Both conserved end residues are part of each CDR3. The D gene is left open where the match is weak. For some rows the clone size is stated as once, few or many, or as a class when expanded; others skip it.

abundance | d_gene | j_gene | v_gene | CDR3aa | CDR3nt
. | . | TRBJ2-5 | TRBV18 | CASSPLSVQSGETQYF | TGTGCCAGCTCACCCTTATCGGTACAGTCGGGCGAGACCCAGTACTTC
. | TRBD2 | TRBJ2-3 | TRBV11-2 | CASSLGPGTSYTDTQYF | TGTGCCAGCAGCTTAGGGCCCGGGACTAGCTACACAGATACGCAGTATTTT
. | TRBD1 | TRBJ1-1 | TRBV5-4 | CASSRDRGYSFNTEAFF | TGTGCCAGCAGCCGTGACAGGGGGTATAGTTTCAACACTGAAGCTTTCTTT
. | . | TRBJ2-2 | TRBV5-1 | CASSQGPGGGELFF | TGCGCCAGCAGCCAAGGACCGGGTGGAGGGGAGCTGTTTTTT
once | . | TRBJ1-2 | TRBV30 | CAWNAQRTGYGYTF | TGTGCCTGGAATGCACAAAGGACGGGATATGGCTACACCTTC
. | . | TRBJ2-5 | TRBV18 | CASSRQETQYF | TGTGCCAGCTCCCGACAAGAGACCCAGTACTTC
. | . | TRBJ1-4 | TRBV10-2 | CASSESRGRLFF | TGCGCCAGCAGTGAGTCGAGGGGACGACTGTTTTTT
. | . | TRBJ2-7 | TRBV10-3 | CAISGPKSSYEQYF | TGTGCCATCAGTGGCCCTAAGAGCTCCTACGAGCAGTACTTC
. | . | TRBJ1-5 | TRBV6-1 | CASSELVTVNQPQHF | TGTGCCAGCAGTGAACTAGTGACAGTCAATCAGCCCCAGCATTTT
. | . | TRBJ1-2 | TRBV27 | CASSTAGTNYGYTF | TGTGCCAGCAGTACAGCCGGGACTAACTATGGCTACACCTTC
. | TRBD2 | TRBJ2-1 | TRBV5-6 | CASSLVAGGNNEQFF | TGTGCCAGCAGCCTAGTAGCGGGAGGGAATAATGAGCAGTTCTTC
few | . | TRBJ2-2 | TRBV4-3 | CASSQDPPPSTGELFF | TGCGCCAGCAGCCAAGACCCCCCGCCCTCCACCGGGGAGCTGTTTTTT
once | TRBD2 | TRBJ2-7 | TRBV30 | CAWRGPSGGISSEQYF | TGTGCCTGGAGGGGGCCTAGCGGGGGAATTTCAAGCGAGCAGTACTTC
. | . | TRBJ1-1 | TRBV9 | CASSPQARNTEAFF | TGTGCCAGCAGCCCGCAGGCGAGGAACACTGAAGCTTTCTTT
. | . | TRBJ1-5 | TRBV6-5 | CASRARPNQPQHF | TGTGCCAGCAGGGCCAGACCCAATCAGCCCCAGCATTTT
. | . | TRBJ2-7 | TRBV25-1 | CASSDPRWQGRNEQYF | TGTGCCAGCAGTGATCCACGTTGGCAGGGACGCAACGAGCAGTACTTC
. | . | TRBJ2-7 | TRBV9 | CASSVEGQGGEQYF | TGTGCCAGCAGCGTAGAAGGGCAGGGGGGCGAGCAGTACTTC
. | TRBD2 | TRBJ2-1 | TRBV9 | CASSAPIGLAGGPRNEQFF | TGTGCCAGCAGCGCGCCCATTGGACTAGCGGGAGGGCCCCGCAATGAGCAGTTCTTC
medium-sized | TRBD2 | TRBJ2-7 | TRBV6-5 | CASGLAGGNEQYF | TGTGCCAGCGGGCTAGCGGGAGGGAACGAGCAGTACTTC
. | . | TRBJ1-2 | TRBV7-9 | CASSFSQSDGYTF | TGTGCCAGCAGCTTCTCCCAATCGGATGGCTACACCTTC
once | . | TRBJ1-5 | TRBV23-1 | CASSQSESFSSNQPQHF | TGCGCCAGCAGTCAATCAGAATCTTTCAGCAGCAATCAGCCCCAGCATTTT
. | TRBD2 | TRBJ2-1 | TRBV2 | CASSAYLAVTYNEQFF | TGTGCCAGCAGTGCATACCTAGCGGTGACCTACAATGAGCAGTTCTTC
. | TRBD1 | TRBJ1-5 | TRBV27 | CASTLTGGGQPQHF | TGTGCCAGCACCCTGACAGGGGGCGGACAGCCCCAGCATTTT
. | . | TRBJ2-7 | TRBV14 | CASGTARLVEQYF | TGTGCCAGCGGGACTGCCCGACTGGTCGAGCAGTACTTC
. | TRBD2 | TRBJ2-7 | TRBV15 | CATSRRTSGTTLSIAEQYF | TGTGCCACCAGCAGAAGGACTAGCGGGACCACCTTATCTATCGCCGAGCAGTACTTC
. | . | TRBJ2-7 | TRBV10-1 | CASSAAGSPYEQYF | TGCGCCAGCAGTGCTGCAGGGTCCCCCTACGAGCAGTACTTC
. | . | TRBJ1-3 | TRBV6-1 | CASSVLGRFSGNTIYF | TGTGCCAGCAGTGTCCTCGGGCGGTTCTCTGGAAACACCATATATTTT
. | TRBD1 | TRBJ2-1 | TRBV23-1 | CASRSDRDNEQFF | TGCGCCAGCAGATCGGACAGGGACAATGAGCAGTTCTTC
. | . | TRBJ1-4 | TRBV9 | CASGPRAYDEKLFF | TGTGCCAGCGGCCCGCGGGCTTACGATGAAAAACTGTTTTTT
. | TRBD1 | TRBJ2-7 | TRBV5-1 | CASSFDRGPGEQYF | TGCGCCAGCAGCTTCGACAGGGGGCCGGGCGAGCAGTACTTC
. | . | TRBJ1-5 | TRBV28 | CASSLQVNQPQHF | TGTGCCAGCAGTCTACAGGTAAATCAGCCCCAGCATTTT
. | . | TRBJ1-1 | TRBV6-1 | CASSENGDLGSFF | TGTGCCAGCAGTGAAAATGGGGATTTGGGGTCTTTCTTT
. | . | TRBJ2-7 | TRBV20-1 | CSAQTGYEQYF | TGCAGTGCCCAGACAGGTTACGAGCAGTACTTC
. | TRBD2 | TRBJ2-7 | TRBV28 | CASRTSGSRVYEQYF | TGTGCCAGCAGGACTAGCGGCTCTAGGGTGTACGAGCAGTACTTC
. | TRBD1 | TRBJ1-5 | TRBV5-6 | CASSLSGGSSNQPQHF | TGTGCCAGCAGCTTGTCAGGGGGGTCGAGCAATCAGCCCCAGCATTTT
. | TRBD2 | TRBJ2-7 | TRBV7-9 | CASSLVGLAGDEQYF | TGTGCCAGCAGCTTAGTAGGCCTAGCGGGAGACGAGCAGTACTTC
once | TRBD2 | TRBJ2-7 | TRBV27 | CASSPLGAGGYEQYF | TGTGCCAGCAGTCCCTTGGGGGCGGGGGGATACGAGCAGTACTTC
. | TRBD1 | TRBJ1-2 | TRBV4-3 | CASSLLLTGNYGYTF | TGCGCCAGCAGCCTCCTACTGACAGGGAACTATGGCTACACCTTC
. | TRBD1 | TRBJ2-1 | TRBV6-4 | CASSDSVAGGNEQFF | TGTGCCAGCAGTGACTCCGTGGCAGGGGGCAATGAGCAGTTCTTC
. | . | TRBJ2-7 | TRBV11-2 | CASSPPSPEQYF | TGTGCCAGCAGCCCCCCTTCCCCCGAGCAGTACTTC
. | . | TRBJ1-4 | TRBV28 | CASSPGAPPNEKLFF | TGTGCCAGCAGCCCCGGGGCTCCGCCTAATGAAAAACTGTTTTTT
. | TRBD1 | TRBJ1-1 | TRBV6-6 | CASSLDRDTEAFF | TGTGCCAGCAGCCTTGACAGGGACACTGAAGCTTTCTTT
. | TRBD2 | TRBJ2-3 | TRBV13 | CASSFGGLKDTQYF | TGTGCCAGCAGCTTCGGGGGGTTAAAAGATACGCAGTATTTT
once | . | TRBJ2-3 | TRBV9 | CASSATINTDTQYF | TGTGCCAGCAGCGCGACTATTAACACAGATACGCAGTATTTT
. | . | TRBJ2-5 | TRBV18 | CASSPRVETQYF | TGTGCCAGCTCACCACGTGTAGAGACCCAGTACTTC
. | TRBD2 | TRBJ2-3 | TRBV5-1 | CASSLDPRPGTSERYSTDTQYF | TGCGCCAGCAGCTTGGACCCCCGACCCGGGACTAGCGAACGATATAGCACAGATACGCAGTATTTT
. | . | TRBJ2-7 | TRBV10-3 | CAISESSGSRGYEQYF | TGTGCCATCAGTGAGTCGTCCGGGAGTAGGGGCTACGAGCAGTACTTC
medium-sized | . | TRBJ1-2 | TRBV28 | CASISGLSPTNYGYTF | TGTGCCAGCATTTCGGGGCTCTCTCCAACTAACTATGGCTACACCTTC
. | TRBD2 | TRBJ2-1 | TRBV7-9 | CASIPAGTRGEQFF | TGTGCCAGCATCCCCGCCGGGACTAGGGGTGAGCAGTTCTTC
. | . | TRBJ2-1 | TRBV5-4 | CASSLGGWELNEQFF | TGTGCCAGCAGCTTGGGAGGATGGGAGCTTAATGAGCAGTTCTTC
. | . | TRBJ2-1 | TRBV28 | CASTPFRGEQFF | TGTGCCAGCACCCCGTTCCGGGGAGAGCAGTTCTTC
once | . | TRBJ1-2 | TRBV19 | CASSPTGVYGYTF | TGTGCCAGTAGTCCTACAGGAGTCTATGGCTACACCTTC
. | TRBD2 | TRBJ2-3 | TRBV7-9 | CASSDPSGLAGAVDTQYF | TGTGCCAGCAGCGATCCCTCGGGACTAGCGGGAGCTGTAGATACGCAGTATTTT
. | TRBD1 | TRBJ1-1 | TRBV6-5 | CASRRTGAEAFF | TGTGCCAGCAGGAGAACAGGGGCTGAAGCTTTCTTT
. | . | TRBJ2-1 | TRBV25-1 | CASSAPGRDEQFF | TGTGCCAGCAGTGCCCCAGGGCGGGATGAGCAGTTCTTC
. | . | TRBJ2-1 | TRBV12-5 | CASGVDLTAYNEQFF | TGTGCTAGTGGGGTCGACCTGACGGCCTACAATGAGCAGTTCTTC
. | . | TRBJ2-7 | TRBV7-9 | CASSQDGYEQYF | TGTGCCAGCAGCCAGGACGGCTACGAGCAGTACTTC
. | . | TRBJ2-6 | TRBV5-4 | CASSLLGANVLTF | TGTGCCAGCAGCTTGTTAGGGGCCAACGTCCTGACTTTC
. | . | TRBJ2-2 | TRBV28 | CASSLGTGELFF | TGTGCCAGCAGTTTAGGGACCGGGGAGCTGTTTTTT